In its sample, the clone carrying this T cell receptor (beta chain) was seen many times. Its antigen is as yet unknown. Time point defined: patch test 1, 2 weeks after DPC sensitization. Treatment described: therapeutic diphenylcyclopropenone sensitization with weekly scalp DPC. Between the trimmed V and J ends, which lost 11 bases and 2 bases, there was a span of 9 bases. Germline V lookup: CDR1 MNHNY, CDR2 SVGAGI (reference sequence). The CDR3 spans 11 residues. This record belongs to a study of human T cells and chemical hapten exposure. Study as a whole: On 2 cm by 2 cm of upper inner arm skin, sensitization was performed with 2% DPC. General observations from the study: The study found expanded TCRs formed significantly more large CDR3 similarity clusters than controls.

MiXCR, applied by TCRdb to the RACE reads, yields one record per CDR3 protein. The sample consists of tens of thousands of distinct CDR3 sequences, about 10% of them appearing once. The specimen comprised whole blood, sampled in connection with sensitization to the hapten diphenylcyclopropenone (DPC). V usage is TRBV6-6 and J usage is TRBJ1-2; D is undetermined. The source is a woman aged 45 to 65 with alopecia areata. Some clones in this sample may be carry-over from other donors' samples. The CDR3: CAHGKNYGYTF. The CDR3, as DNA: TGTGCCCACGGGAAGAACTATGGCTACACCTTC.